A single sample gave rise to the 17 T cell receptor beta chains below, sequenced in a study of T cell responses to AZD1222 COVID-19 vaccine. TCRdb's copy holds only in-frame clones and misses some; the assay was immunoSEQ multiplex PCR. The data hold some 86,000 clones, with approximately 80% observed a single time. The source material was peripheral blood, sampled on day 0 of AZD1222 vaccination. The receptors derive from an adult in good health.

V and J are TRBV28 and TRBJ2-5, with a weak D call TRBD1 (6 bases). This CDR3 spans 15 amino acids. The germline CDR1 and CDR2 sequences are MDHEN and SYDVKM. Deletions cut 5 bases from V and 2 bases from J, with 15 bases between. The CDR3 sequence: CASSHENQGQETQYF. The CDR3 DNA follows: TGTGCCAGCAGTCATGAGAACCAGGGGCAAGAGACCCAGTACTTC.

This clone was detected once. This CDR3 reads CASSSHRATEAFF. The DNA of the CDR3 is TGTGCCAGTAGTAGTCACAGGGCCACTGAAGCTTTCTTT. V and J are TRBV19 and TRBJ1-1, with D perhaps matching TRBD1 (6 bases). Germline V gene lookup returns CDR1 LNHDA and CDR2 SQIVND (reference sequence). Trimming removed 4 bases at V and 4 bases at J, with 10 bases between. The CDR3 is made up of 13 amino acids.

The chain couples TRBV2 to TRBJ1-1; D is perhaps TRBD1 (5 bases). Trimming took off 6 bases at V and 2 bases at J, with 13 bases between the two ends. CDR1 is SNHLY, CDR2 FYNNEI, per germline. The length of the CDR3 is 14 residues. Here the CDR3 DNA reads TGTGCCAGCAGCACCCGACAGACTAACACTGAAGCTTTCTTT. It translates to CASSTRQTNTEAFF.

The V gene is TRBV5-1, the J gene TRBJ2-3; a weak D match, TRBD2 (6 bases). The germline V and J ends were trimmed by 4 bases and 4 bases, with 19 bases remaining between them. Germline V gene data show CDR1 as SGHRS and CDR2 as YFSETQ. The length of the CDR3 is 16 residues. The CDR3 here is CASSLARGIVADTQYF. In DNA, the CDR3 is TGCGCCAGCAGCCTGGCACGGGGGATTGTCGCAGATACGCAGTATTTT.

This chain uses TRBV6-5 with TRBJ2-3; D might be TRBD1 (6 bases). The CDR3 contains 15 residues. V gave up 10 bases and J gave up 2 bases, with 19 bases separating them. Germline loops: CDR1 MNHEY, CDR2 SVGAGI. Here the CDR3 reads CATSLQGTYTDTQYF. The CDR3 DNA reads as TGTGCCACCTCACTGCAGGGGACATACACAGATACGCAGTATTTT.

The V call is TRBV6-5, the J call TRBJ2-2, with D possibly being TRBD1 (5 bases). Per germline, CDR1 MNHEY and CDR2 SVGAGI. The CDR3 is made up of 14 amino acids. With 6 bases removed from V and 3 bases from J, the gap between germline ends came to 11 bases. The CDR3 protein is CASRRQSYTGELFF. The DNA for the CDR3 is TGTGCCAGCAGAAGACAGAGTTACACCGGGGAGCTGTTTTTT.

The CDR3 region has the DNA TGTGCCAGCAGCACCCGGACAGTAACTACCTATGGCTACACCTTC. Its translation is CASSTRTVTTYGYTF. The chain employs TRBV3-1 (or the pseudogene TRBV3-2) and TRBJ1-2, with D maybe TRBD1 (6 bases). Trimming left V 5 bases short and J 4 bases short, with 17 bases between. This CDR3 is 15 amino acids long. Germline values: CDR1 LGHDT, CDR2 YNNKEL (reference sequence).

J is TRBJ1-3 and V is TRBV30; D unresolved. V shed 1 base and J shed 0 bases, with 10 bases lying between them. Per the germline V gene, CDR1 is GTSNPN and CDR2 is SVGIG (reference sequence). CDR3 length equals 15 residues. CDR3 bases: TGTGCCTGGAGTGGTAACAGTAACTCTGGAAACACCATATATTTT. Protein: CAWSGNSNSGNTIYF.

The rearrangement joins TRBV12-3 or TRBV12-4 to TRBJ2-7; 8 nucleotides agree with TRBD1. The CDR3 is made up of 12 amino acids. V lost 5 bases and J lost 9; bases outside the gene matches: 6. CDR3 bases: TGTGCCAGCAGTCTAGGACAGGGAGGGCAGTACTTC. It encodes CASSLGQGGQYF.

This clone is a singleton in its sample. The V call is TRBV19, the J call TRBJ2-5; D call uncertain. The germline V gene encodes CDR1 LNHDA and CDR2 SQIVND (reference sequence). V lost 3 bases and J 1 base, leaving 6 bases between the germline ends. The CDR3 runs 13 residues. The CDR3 nucleotides read TGTGCCAGTAGTATGCTCCCCCAAGAGACCCAGTACTTC. This gives the protein CASSMLPQETQYF. Drawing the rest from reference TRBV19 and TRBJ2-5, the complete variable domain is DGGITQSPKYLFRKEGQNVTLSCEQNLNHDAMYWYRQDPGQGLRLIYYSQIVNDFQKGDIAEGYSVSREKKESFPLTVTSAQKNPTAFYLCASSMLPQETQYFGPGTRLLVL.

This clone was seen just once. The rearrangement uses TRBV5-6 and TRBJ2-7; D may correspond to TRBD1 or TRBD2 (5 bases each). The CDR3 is 14 amino acids. Trimming shortened V by 5 bases and J by 2 bases, and 14 bases separated the two germline ends. CDR1 and CDR2 from the germline V gene are SGHDT and YYEEEE. CDR3 in amino acids: CASSPREPPYEQYF. CDR3 coding DNA: TGTGCCAGCAGTCCCAGGGAGCCCCCCTACGAGCAGTACTTC. The full variable domain, with the rest looked up from reference TRBV5-6 and TRBJ2-7, is DAGVTQSPTHLIKTRGQQVTLRCSPKSGHDTVSWYQQALGQGPQFIFQYYEEEERQRGNFPDRFSGHQFPNYSSELNVNALLLGDSALYLCASSPREPPYEQYFGPGTRLTVT.

V usage is TRBV7-6 and J usage is TRBJ1-1; tentatively, D is TRBD1 (5 bases). Trimming cost V 1 base and J 3 bases, with 12 bases left between them. The CDR3 is 15 residues long. The germline V gene has CDR1 SGHVS and CDR2 FNYEAQ. The CDR3 is CASSLGRGRDTEAFF. The CDR3 region has the DNA TGTGCCAGCAGCTTAGGACGGGGACGGGACACTGAAGCTTTCTTT. Together with reference TRBV7-6 and TRBJ1-1, the CDR3 gives the full variable domain: GAGVSQSPRYKVTKRGQDVALRCDPISGHVSLYWYRQALGQGPEFLTYFNYEAQQDKSGLPNDRFSAERPEGSISTLTIQRTEQRDSAMYRCASSLGRGRDTEAFFGQGTRLTVV.

This chain connects TRBV7-2 to TRBJ1-3; 7 bases line up with TRBD1. With V trimmed by 7 bases and J by 8 bases, 8 bases remained unmatched. The CDR3 has 13 residues. From germline, CDR1 is SGHTA and CDR2 FQGNSA. The chain's CDR3 is CASNRGSMDTIYF. CDR3 bases: TGTGCCAGCAACAGGGGTTCTATGGACACCATATATTTT.

V usage is TRBV7-8 and J usage is TRBJ2-1; 9 positions match TRBD2. The germline CDR1 and CDR2 sequences are SGHVS and FQNEAQ. This CDR3 spans 15 amino acids. The ends lost 5 bases at V and 4 bases at J; junction bases unmatched: 6. CDR3: CASSAPGLAYNEQFF. DNA of the CDR3: TGTGCCAGCAGCGCGCCGGGACTAGCATACAATGAGCAGTTCTTC.

The chain employs TRBV28 and TRBJ1-1; 7 bases agree with TRBD1. The trim removed 6 bases at V and 1 base at J, leaving 8 bases unmatched. The CDR3 spans 15 residues. Germline V gene sequence: CDR1 MDHEN, CDR2 SYDVKM. CDR3 nucleotide sequence: TGTGCCAGCAGGTCGACAGGGTCCCCGAACACTGAAGCTTTCTTT. Amino acid sequence: CASRSTGSPNTEAFF.

The rearrangement uses TRBV11-2 and TRBJ1-1, with D uncertain. Germline V gives CDR1 SGHAT, CDR2 FQNNGV. The CDR3 spans 13 residues. Trimming removed 5 bases at V and 2 bases at J, with 9 bases between. The CDR3 sequence is CASSPRRNTEAFF. In DNA, the CDR3 is TGTGCCAGCAGCCCCCGCCGAAACACTGAAGCTTTCTTT. The full variable domain, its missing parts supplied by reference TRBV11-2 and TRBJ1-1, is EAGVAQSPRYKIIEKRQSVAFWCNPISGHATLYWYQQILGQGPKLLIQFQNNGVVDDSQLPKDRFSAERLKGVDSTLKIQPAKLEDSAVYLCASSPRRNTEAFFGQGTRLTVV.

The CDR3 sequence is CASSYRGSGNSPLHF. The CDR3 region has the DNA TGTGCCAGCAGTTACCGAGGCTCGGGCAATTCACCCCTCCACTTT. The rearrangement uses TRBV6-5 and TRBJ1-6; unclear D gene. CDR1 is MNHEY, CDR2 SVGAGI, per germline. CDR3 length equals 15 residues. V was shortened by 2 bases and J by 7 bases, with 12 bases between the two germline ends.